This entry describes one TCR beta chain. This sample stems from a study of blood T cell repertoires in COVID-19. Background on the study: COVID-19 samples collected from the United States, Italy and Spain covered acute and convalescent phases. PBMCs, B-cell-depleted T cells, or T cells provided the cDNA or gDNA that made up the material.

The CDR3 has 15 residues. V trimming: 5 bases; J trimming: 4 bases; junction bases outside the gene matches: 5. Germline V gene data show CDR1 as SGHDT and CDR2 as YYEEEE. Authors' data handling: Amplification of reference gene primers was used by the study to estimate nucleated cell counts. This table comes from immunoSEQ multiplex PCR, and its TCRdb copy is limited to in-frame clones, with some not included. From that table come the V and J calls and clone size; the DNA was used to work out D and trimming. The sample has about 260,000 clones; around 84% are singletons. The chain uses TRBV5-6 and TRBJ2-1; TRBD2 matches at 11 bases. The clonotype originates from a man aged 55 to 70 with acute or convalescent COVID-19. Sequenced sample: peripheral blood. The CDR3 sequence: CASSRTSGFYNEQFF. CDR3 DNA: TGTGCCAGCAGTCGGACTAGCGGGTTTTACAATGAGCAGTTCTTC.